What follows are 32 T cell receptor beta chains derived from one specimen sequenced in a study of blood T cells in healthy people across ages (dated by TCRdb to about 2015). The library was produced with 5' RACE. These reads were obtained on an Illumina HiSeq 2500. A second PCR of about 6 to 12 cycles was run with a J-beta primer mix and a sample-barcoded 5' primer. TCRdb's own reprocessing of the public reads used fastp at Q25 and MiXCR and kept productive beta chains. Each entry merges the rows of one CDR3 protein and shows their most common DNA and genes. For this sample the table gives fewer than 900,000 distinct CDR3 sequences, of which 40% to 45% were detected only once. The ten largest clones capture 20% to 25% of the sample. Sequencing was carried out using blood. The source of these receptors is a woman aged 55-69 years in good health.

This chain links TRBV12-3 or TRBV12-4 with TRBJ1-1, with 8 bases fitting TRBD1. Trimming at V came to 5 bases and at J to 4 bases, leaving 0 bases not matched to a gene. CDR3 length: 12 amino acids. Here the CDR3 reads CASSTGGTEAFF. The CDR3 nucleotides are TGTGCCAGCAGTACAGGGGGCACTGAAGCTTTCTTT.

The chain combines TRBV7-9 with TRBJ2-7; the match to TRBD2 covers 7 bases. The germline V gene encodes CDR1 SEHNR and CDR2 FQNEAQ (reference sequence). This CDR3 has 16 amino acids. Trimming removed 4 bases from V and 0 bases from J; junction bases left unmatched: 9. CDR3 bases: TGTGCCAGCAGCTCCAGGGACTACCATAGCTCCTACGAGCAGTACTTC. Translation gives CASSSRDYHSSYEQYF.

The rearrangement joins TRBV20-1 to TRBJ2-2, with D possibly being TRBD1 (6 bases). From germline, CDR1 is DFQATT and CDR2 SNEGSKA (reference sequence). This CDR3 has 16 amino acids. Trimming shortened V by 6 bases and J by 3 bases, and 20 bases separated the two germline ends. CDR3: CSAKTQGTLDTGELFF. DNA for the CDR3: TGCAGTGCCAAAACGCAAGGGACACTAGACACCGGGGAGCTGTTTTTT.

This sequence joins TRBV3-1 and TRBJ2-1; 7 nucleotides align to TRBD2. The CDR3 length is 15 residues. After removal of 4 bases from V and 2 bases from J, the junction contained 5 bases not matched to a gene. Germline CDR1 is LGHDT and CDR2 is YNNKEL (reference sequence). CDR3 DNA sequence: TGTGCCAGCAGCCCGATGGGGGGGGCCTACAATGAGCAGTTCTTC. As protein: CASSPMGGAYNEQFF.

This clonotype occurred a few times. This chain uses TRBV7-8 with TRBJ2-1; 9 nucleotides align to TRBD2. The CDR3 is made up of 14 amino acids. Germline V gene sequence: CDR1 SGHVS, CDR2 FQNEAQ. V shed 3 bases and J 6 bases; nucleotides not matched to a gene: 3. This CDR3 reads CASSLTSGANEQFF. The CDR3 bases are TGTGCCAGCAGCTTGACTAGCGGAGCCAATGAGCAGTTCTTC.

This clonotype was picked up one time. This chain's CDR3 is CSVLNPTGYEQFF. The CDR3 DNA reads TGCAGCGTCTTGAATCCTACAGGGTATGAGCAGTTCTTC. The chain combines TRBV29-1 with TRBJ2-1, with D maybe TRBD1 (6 bases). The CDR3 length is 13 residues. V dropped 6 bases and J dropped 8 bases, with 17 bases sitting between them. Germline CDR1 is SQVTM and CDR2 is ANQGSEA.

Concerning this clonotype: A read error may account for a junction end that differs from germline. V usage is TRBV29-1 and J usage is TRBJ1-2; D is unclear. This CDR3 contains 13 residues. Germline CDR1 reads SQVTM; CDR2 reads ANQGSEA. The CDR3 here is CGVEDLKGIGYTF. In nucleotides, the CDR3 is TGCGGCGTTGAAGATCTCAAAGGGATTGGCTACACCTTC.

This clonotype has a handful of counts. V is TRBV5-6 and J is TRBJ2-3; D is unresolved. Trimming cost V 2 bases and J 2 bases, with 12 bases left between them. Germline V gives CDR1 SGHDT, CDR2 YYEEEE. The CDR3 has 15 amino acids. CDR3 nucleotide sequence: TGTGCCAGCAGCTTAAACGCTCTACTCACAGATACGCAGTATTTT. Translating gives CASSLNALLTDTQYF.

As to this clonotype: An end of the junction does not agree with germline; a read error may underlie this. The J gene is TRBJ2-7, the V gene TRBV5-1; D is ambiguous. Germline V lookup: CDR1 SGHRS, CDR2 YFSETQ. The CDR3 covers 11 residues. The CDR3 protein is CASSLSYKQYF. CDR3 coding DNA: TGCGCCAGCAGCCTGAGCTACAAGCAGTACTTC.

This clonotype was counted many times. The J gene is TRBJ2-7, the V gene TRBV29-1; TRBD1 aligns across 7 bases. Per the germline V gene, CDR1 is SQVTM and CDR2 is ANQGSEA. The V and J ends lost 3 bases and 1 base, in that order; junction bases with no gene match: 3. The CDR3 length is 13 residues. The CDR3 region is CSVEGQQSYEQYF. DNA for the CDR3: TGCAGCGTTGAGGGACAGCAATCCTACGAGCAGTACTTC.

V and J are TRBV28 and TRBJ2-3; possibly TRBD2 for D (5 bases). V was cut by 6 bases and J by 0 bases, with 19 bases left in between. Germline V gene lookup returns CDR1 MDHEN and CDR2 SYDVKM. CDR3 length: 17 amino acids. The CDR3 nucleotides are TGTGCCAGCAGACAAACGGAGCTGCTAGCTAGCACAGATACGCAGTATTTT. Translating it yields CASRQTELLASTDTQYF.

This clonotype was counted a few times. This chain connects TRBV5-6 to TRBJ2-3; D is unclear. Germline CDR1 SGHDT, CDR2 YYEEEE. V was trimmed by 2 bases and J by 0 bases, leaving 10 bases between them. This CDR3 is 15 amino acids long. This CDR3 reads CASSFFSTSTDTQYF. CDR3 coding DNA: TGTGCCAGCAGCTTTTTCAGCACTAGCACAGATACGCAGTATTTT.

The chain combines TRBV28 with TRBJ2-7; D call uncertain. The J call may be faulty, since TRBJ2-5 better matches the DNA end. This CDR3 contains 13 residues. CDR1 is MDHEN, CDR2 SYDVKM, per germline. The CDR3 is CASTLGETETQYF. CDR3 coding DNA: TGTGCCAGCACCTTAGGAGAGACGGAGACCCAGTACTTC.

V is TRBV20-1 and J is TRBJ2-3, with 9 nucleotides matching TRBD2. The CDR3 loop spans 15 amino acids. V lost 7 bases to trimming and J lost 3 bases; unmatched junction nucleotides: 11. Germline CDR1 reads DFQATT; CDR2 reads SNEGSKA (reference sequence). The CDR3 region is CSVSGRGGRTDTQYF. In DNA form, the CDR3 reads TGCAGTGTTAGTGGGCGGGGGGGCCGGACAGATACGCAGTATTTT.

This chain uses TRBV5-1 with TRBJ1-1, with 8 bases fitting TRBD1. This CDR3 has 15 amino acids. The germline gives CDR1 SGHRS, CDR2 YFSETQ. V trimming: 1 base; J trimming: 1 base; junction bases outside the gene matches: 3. In DNA form, the CDR3 reads TGCGCCAGCAGCTTGACAGGGGGTCGGAACACTGAAGCTTTCTTT. This encodes CASSLTGGRNTEAFF.

The table lists this clonotype with a few counts. The CDR3 is CASSAGSQETQYF. The CDR3 DNA reads as TGTGCCAGCAGCGCGGGGTCCCAAGAGACCCAGTACTTC. The chain is built from TRBV6-1 and TRBJ2-5, with D possibly matching TRBD2 (6 bases). V was trimmed by 6 bases and J by 1 base, leaving 9 bases between them. The CDR3 has 13 residues. Germline assignment: CDR1 MNHNS and CDR2 SASEGT.

This chain links TRBV4-3 with TRBJ2-4, with 7 bases aligning to TRBD2. CDR3 length equals 16 residues. Germline values: CDR1 LGHNA, CDR2 YSLEER. V was pared by 0 bases and J by 0 bases, with 2 bases of the junction left unmatched. The CDR3 DNA sequence: TGCGCCAGCAGCCAAGAAGCGGGGAGAGCCAAAAACATTCAGTACTTC. Translation gives CASSQEAGRAKNIQYF.

This clonotype was counted a few times. V is TRBV25-1 and J is TRBJ1-6, with 9 bases lining up with TRBD1. With 3 bases clipped from V and 6 bases from J, the junction kept 6 bases outside the gene matches. The CDR3 is made up of 16 amino acids. Germline loops: CDR1 MGHDK, CDR2 SYGVNS. The CDR3, as DNA: TGTGCCAGCAGTGATATAAAGACAGGGGGTAATTCACCCCTCCACTTT. Translation: CASSDIKTGGNSPLHF.

The genes are TRBV30 and TRBJ2-2; D is undetermined. With 3 bases removed from V and 7 bases from J, the gap between germline ends came to 9 bases. The CDR3 sequence is 12 residues long. Germline CDR1 reads GTSNPN; CDR2 reads SVGIG (reference sequence). The CDR3 nucleotides are TGTGCCTGGAGGCCTATTATCGGGGAGCTGTTTTTT. The encoded protein is CAWRPIIGELFF.

This clonotype occurred a few times. The rearrangement joins TRBV3-1 to TRBJ2-7; 8 nucleotides agree with TRBD2. CDR3 length: 18 amino acids. With V trimmed by 0 bases and J by 3 bases, 13 bases remained unmatched. CDR1 and CDR2 from the germline V gene are LGHDT and YNNKEL (reference sequence). CDR3 protein: CASSQDYFGRALYYEQYF. The CDR3 DNA follows: TGTGCCAGCAGCCAAGACTACTTCGGGAGGGCCTTGTACTACGAGCAGTACTTC.

This rearrangement joins TRBV20-1 to TRBJ2-3, with TRBD2 as a possible D gene (6 bases). The CDR3 contains 19 residues. Germline V CDR1 and CDR2: DFQATT, SNEGSKA (reference sequence). V was pared by 1 base and J by 1 base, with 24 bases between. The CDR3 spells CSARGGSRGNIWGTDTQYF. The CDR3 DNA sequence: TGCAGTGCTAGAGGAGGCAGTCGGGGGAATATTTGGGGCACAGATACGCAGTATTTT.

This chain connects TRBV5-1 to TRBJ2-1; 7 positions agree with TRBD1. Germline V gene sequence: CDR1 SGHRS, CDR2 YFSETQ. This CDR3 region has 15 residues. With 0 bases clipped from V and 10 bases from J, the junction kept 10 bases outside the gene matches. CDR3 amino acids: CASSLEGTASHEQFF. The CDR3 bases are TGCGCCAGCAGCTTGGAAGGGACAGCGTCTCACGAGCAGTTCTTC. Combining the CDR3 with reference TRBV5-1 and TRBJ2-1 gives the whole variable domain KAGVTQTPRYLIKTRGQQVTLSCSPISGHRSVSWYQQTPGQGLQFLFEYFSETQRNKGNFPGRFSGRQFSNSRSEMNVSTLELGDSALYLCASSLEGTASHEQFFGPGTRLTVL.

The chain employs TRBV12-3 or TRBV12-4 and TRBJ2-1; D might be TRBD2 (7 bases). V lost 6 bases, J lost 0 bases, and 12 bases lay in between. The CDR3 is made up of 15 amino acids. This CDR3 is CASRREGGSYNEQFF. CDR3 DNA sequence: TGTGCCAGCAGGAGGGAGGGGGGCTCCTACAATGAGCAGTTCTTC.

This clonotype was counted between two and nine times. The chain carries TRBV20-1 and TRBJ2-5; weak D call: TRBD1 (6 bases). The germline V gene encodes CDR1 DFQATT and CDR2 SNEGSKA (reference sequence). Trimming shortened V by 0 bases and J by 11 bases, and 28 bases separated the two germline ends. The CDR3 totals 17 residues. The DNA of the CDR3 is TGCAGTGCTAGAGATGTTACTGGAGGACAGACCTACAATGAGCAGTACTTC. Protein product: CSARDVTGGQTYNEQYF.

This clonotype turned up a few times. This sequence joins TRBV7-6 and TRBJ2-3; D tentatively fits TRBD1 or TRBD2 (5 bases each). The V and J ends lost 8 bases and 0 bases respectively, with 18 bases between them. The CDR3 totals 16 residues. CDR1 and CDR2 from the germline V gene are SGHVS and FNYEAQ. DNA of the CDR3: TGTGCCAGCGGAACTAGGGGTCCCAGTAGCACAGATACGCAGTATTTT. Encoded protein: CASGTRGPSSTDTQYF.

This clonotype was counted only a few times. The chain is built from TRBV7-2 and TRBJ1-1; D is uncertain. The germline V gene encodes CDR1 SGHTA and CDR2 FQGNSA. The CDR3 is 13 amino acids. Trimming removed 1 base at V and 1 base at J, with 4 bases between. The CDR3 nucleotides are TGTGCCAGCAGCTTAGTAACGAACACTGAAGCTTTCTTT. Protein product: CASSLVTNTEAFF.

In DNA, the CDR3 is TGCAGCGTTGGAGGGGTCCAGGGACGGGATGAGACCCAGTACTTC. Its translation is CSVGGVQGRDETQYF. The chain has TRBV29-1 and TRBJ2-5, with D perhaps assigned TRBD1 or TRBD2 (5 bases each). Trimming pared 4 bases from V and 5 bases from J, leaving 20 bases between. From germline, CDR1 is SQVTM and CDR2 ANQGSEA. This CDR3 region has 15 residues.

The chain uses TRBV14 and TRBJ2-1; D might be TRBD1 or TRBD2, each matching 5 bases. The germline V and J ends were trimmed by 0 bases and 4 bases, with 16 bases remaining between them. This CDR3 comprises 17 residues. Germline assignment: CDR1 SGHDN and CDR2 FVKESK. The chain's CDR3 is CASSQDFGGGEYNEQFF. The CDR3 bases are TGTGCCAGCAGCCAAGATTTCGGTGGGGGTGAATACAATGAGCAGTTCTTC. Drawing the rest from reference TRBV14 and TRBJ2-1, the complete variable domain is EAGVTQFPSHSVIEKGQTVTLRCDPISGHDNLYWYRRVMGKEIKFLLHFVKESKQDESGMPNNRFLAERTGGTYSTLKVQPAELEDSGVYFCASSQDFGGGEYNEQFFGPGTRLTVL.

The V gene is TRBV20-1, the J gene TRBJ2-7, with 7 nucleotides matching TRBD1. Trimming removed 1 base from V and 4 bases from J; junction bases left unmatched: 10. Per germline, CDR1 DFQATT and CDR2 SNEGSKA (reference sequence). The CDR3 runs to 15 residues. Here the CDR3 DNA reads TGCAGTGCTAGAGCATCGACAGGGTCTCCGTACGAGCAGTACTTC. This encodes CSARASTGSPYEQYF.

This clonotype showed up just a few times. This chain links TRBV6-1 with TRBJ1-5; D call uncertain. From germline, CDR1 is MNHNS and CDR2 SASEGT. This CDR3 comprises 15 residues. Trimming pared 0 bases from V and 4 bases from J, leaving 10 bases between. The CDR3 sequence: CASSEALQSNQPQHF. Written as DNA, the CDR3 is TGTGCCAGCAGTGAAGCGCTACAGAGTAATCAGCCCCAGCATTTT.

The sample holds one count of this clonotype. One end of the junction is discordant with germline, which a read error may explain. V and J are TRBV10-2 and TRBJ2-5; the match to TRBD2 covers 7 bases. Germline values: CDR1 WSHSY, CDR2 SAAADI. The length of the CDR3 is 15 residues. The CDR3 DNA follows: TGTGCCAGCAGTTTCACTGGGGGGGACCAAGAGACCCAGTACTTC. Residues: CASSFTGGDQETQYF.

The chain couples TRBV20-1 to TRBJ2-4; D ambiguous. V was shortened by 0 bases and J by 0 bases, with 15 bases between the two germline ends. This CDR3 has 17 amino acids. CDR1 DFQATT and CDR2 SNEGSKA come from the germline V gene (reference sequence). Written as DNA, the CDR3 is TGCAGTGCTAGAGATTTAACACCGAACCTAGCCAAAAACATTCAGTACTTC. This encodes CSARDLTPNLAKNIQYF.